The present entry profiles one T cell receptor beta chain with its context. Antigen unknown. These data belong to a study of a mutant IDH1 vaccine in newly diagnosed glioma. About the research overall: Of treated patients, 62.5% were men and roughly 38% women, averaging around 39 years.

Time point of the sample: week 47, end of study. The content of each vaccine dose was 300 ug of mutant IDH1 20-mer peptide, and topical imiquimod accompanied it. Study outcomes and limitations: The authors found pseudoprogression apparently unrelated to changes in top peripheral T cell clonotypes.

CDR1 and CDR2 (germline): SGHDT, YYEEEE. The CDR3 consists of 18 residues. The ends lost 1 base at V and 0 bases at J; junction bases unmatched: 7. This table comes from immunoSEQ multiplex PCR, and its TCRdb copy is limited to in-frame clones, with some not included. This sample has 50,000 to 65,000 clones, with roughly 80% found just once. The sequenced sample was PBMCs, obtained from a glioma patient whose treatment included an IDH1 peptide vaccine. The gene calls are TRBV5-6 and TRBJ2-1; 10 nucleotides line up with TRBD2. The receptor was derived from a woman in her 50s with glioma. The CDR3 nucleotides are TGTGCCAGCAGCTTGATTAGCGGGGGGCCCAGCTCCTACAATGAGCAGTTCTTC. Translating gives CASSLISGGPSSYNEQFF.